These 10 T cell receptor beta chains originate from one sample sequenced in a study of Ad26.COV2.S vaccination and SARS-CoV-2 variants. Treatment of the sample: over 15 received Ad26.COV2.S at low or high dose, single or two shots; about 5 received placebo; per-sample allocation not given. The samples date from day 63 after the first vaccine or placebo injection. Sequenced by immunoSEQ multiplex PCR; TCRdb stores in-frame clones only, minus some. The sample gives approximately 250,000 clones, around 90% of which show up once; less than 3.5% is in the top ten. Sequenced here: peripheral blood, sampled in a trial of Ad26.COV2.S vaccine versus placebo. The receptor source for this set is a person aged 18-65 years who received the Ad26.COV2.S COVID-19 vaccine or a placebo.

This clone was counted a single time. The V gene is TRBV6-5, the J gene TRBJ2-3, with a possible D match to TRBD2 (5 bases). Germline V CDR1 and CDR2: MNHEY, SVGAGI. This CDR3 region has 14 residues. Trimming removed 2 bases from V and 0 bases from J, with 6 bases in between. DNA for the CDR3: TGTGCCAGCAGTTACCGGAGGAGCACAGATACGCAGTATTTT. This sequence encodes CASSYRRSTDTQYF.

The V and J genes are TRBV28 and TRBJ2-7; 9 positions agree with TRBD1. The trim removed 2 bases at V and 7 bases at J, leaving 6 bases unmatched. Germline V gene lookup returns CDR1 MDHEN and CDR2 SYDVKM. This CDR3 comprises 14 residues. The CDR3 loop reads CASSLGTGPLEQYV. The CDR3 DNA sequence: TGTGCCAGCAGTTTAGGGACAGGGCCCTTAGAGCAGTACGTC.

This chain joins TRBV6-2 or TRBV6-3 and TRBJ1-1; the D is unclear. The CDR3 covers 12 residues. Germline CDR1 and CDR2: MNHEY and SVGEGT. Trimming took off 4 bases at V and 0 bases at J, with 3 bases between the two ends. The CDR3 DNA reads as TGTGCCAGCAGTTTTATGAACACTGAAGCTTTCTTT. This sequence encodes CASSFMNTEAFF.

CDR3 in amino acids: CASSYQGGKGYTF. The CDR3, as DNA: TGTGCCAGCAGTTACCAGGGAGGGAAGGGCTACACCTTC. The chain recombines TRBV6-5 with TRBJ1-2, with a possible D match to TRBD1 (5 bases). V lost 2 bases to trimming and J lost 8 bases, with 12 bases between them. CDR1 and CDR2 from the germline V gene are MNHEY and SVGAGI. This CDR3 is built from 13 residues.

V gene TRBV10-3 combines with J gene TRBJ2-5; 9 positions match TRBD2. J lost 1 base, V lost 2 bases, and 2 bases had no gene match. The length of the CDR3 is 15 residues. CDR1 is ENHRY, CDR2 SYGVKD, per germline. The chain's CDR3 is CAISEGAGGQETQYF. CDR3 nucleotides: TGTGCCATCAGTGAGGGAGCGGGGGGCCAAGAGACCCAGTACTTC.

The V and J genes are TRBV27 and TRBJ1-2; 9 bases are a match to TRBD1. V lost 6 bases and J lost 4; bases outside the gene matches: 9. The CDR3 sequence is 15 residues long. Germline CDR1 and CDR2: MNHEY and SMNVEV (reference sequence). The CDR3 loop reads CASSPGTGFSYGYTF. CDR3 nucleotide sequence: TGTGCCAGCAGCCCCGGGACAGGGTTCAGCTATGGCTACACCTTC.

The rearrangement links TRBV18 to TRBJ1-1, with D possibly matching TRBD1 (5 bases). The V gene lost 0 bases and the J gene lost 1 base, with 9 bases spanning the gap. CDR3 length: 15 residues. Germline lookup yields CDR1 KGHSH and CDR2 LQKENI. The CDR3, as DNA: TGTGCCAGCTCACCACCGGGGGGGAAGAACACTGAAGCTTTCTTT. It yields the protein CASSPPGGKNTEAFF. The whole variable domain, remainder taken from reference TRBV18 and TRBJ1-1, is NAGVMQNPRHLVRRRGQEARLRCSPMKGHSHVYWYRQLPEEGLKFMVYLQKENIIDESGMPKERFSAEFPKEGPSILRIQQVVRGDSAAYFCASSPPGGKNTEAFFGQGTRLTVV.

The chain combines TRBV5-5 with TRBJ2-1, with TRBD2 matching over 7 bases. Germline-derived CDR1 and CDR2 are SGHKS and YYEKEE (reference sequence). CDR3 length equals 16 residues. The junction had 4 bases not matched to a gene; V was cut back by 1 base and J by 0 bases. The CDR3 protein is CASSLWASGSYNEQFF. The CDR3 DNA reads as TGTGCCAGCAGCTTGTGGGCTAGCGGCTCCTACAATGAGCAGTTCTTC. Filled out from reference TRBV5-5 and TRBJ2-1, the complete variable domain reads DAGVTQSPTHLIKTRGQQVTLRCSPISGHKSVSWYQQVLGQGPQFIFQYYEKEERGRGNFPDRFSARQFPNYSSELNVNALLLGDSALYLCASSLWASGSYNEQFFGPGTRLTVL.

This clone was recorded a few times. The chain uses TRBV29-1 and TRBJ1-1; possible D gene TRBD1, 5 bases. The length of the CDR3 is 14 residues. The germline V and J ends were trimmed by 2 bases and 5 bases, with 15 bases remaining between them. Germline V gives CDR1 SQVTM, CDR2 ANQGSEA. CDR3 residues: CSVEKGLGVTEAFF. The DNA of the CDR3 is TGCAGCGTTGAAAAGGGCCTGGGGGTGACTGAAGCTTTCTTT.

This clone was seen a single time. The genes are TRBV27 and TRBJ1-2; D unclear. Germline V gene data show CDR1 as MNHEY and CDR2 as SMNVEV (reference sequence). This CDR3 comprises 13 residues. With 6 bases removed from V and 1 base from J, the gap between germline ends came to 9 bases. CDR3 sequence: CASSPDLNYGYTF. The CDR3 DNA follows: TGTGCCAGCAGCCCCGACCTTAACTATGGCTACACCTTC.